The text below deals with one TCR beta chain. Its target is not known. The naive CD8 fraction comprised CD45RO-negative cells positively selected for CCR7 and excluded terminally differentiated effector memory CD45RA+ cells. The ends were cut back, 5 bases at V and 0 bases at J, with 14 bases in the middle. The germline gives CDR1 MNHEY, CDR2 SMNVEV (reference sequence). The CDR3 loop spans 16 amino acids. Measured with immunoSEQ multiplex PCR; TCRdb has only the in-frame clones, and not every one. The sample contains hundreds of thousands of clones, about 96% of which appear only once. The data belong to a study of shared clonotypes between healthy human individuals. The study, taken as a whole, reports: Generation of non-shared clonotypes was less probable than generation of clonotypes shared by all four donors. Estimated richness values were generally larger in naive subsets than in memory subsets. Researchers sampled only blood; tissue repertoires likely differ.

The sample was naive CD8+ T cells sorted from blood. The chain couples TRBV27 to TRBJ2-1; D is possibly TRBD2 (6 bases). The sequence was collected from a man between 25 and 39 years old in good health. The CDR3: CASSLATSRSYNEQFF. The CDR3 DNA follows: TGTGCCAGCAGTCTTGCCACTAGCCGCTCCTACAATGAGCAGTTCTTC.